Below are 28 T cell receptor beta chains sequenced from a single sample in a study of blood T cell repertoires in COVID-19. Repertoires were generated with immunoSEQ multiplex PCR, while TCRdb's copy carries only in-frame clones and drops some. The sample yields under 250,000 clones, approximately 90% seen once. Sequencing was performed on peripheral blood. The receptors were gathered from a man in his sixties with COVID-19, enrolled during active disease.

This chain links TRBV2 with TRBJ1-1, with a weak D call TRBD1 (6 bases). The germline CDR1 and CDR2 sequences are SNHLY and FYNNEI. Trimming left V 7 bases short and J 4 bases short, with 16 bases between. The CDR3 loop spans 14 amino acids. Here the CDR3 reads CASTQGRRFTEAFF. The CDR3 DNA sequence: TGTGCCAGCACTCAGGGGAGAAGGTTCACTGAAGCTTTCTTT.

The genes are TRBV27 and TRBJ2-7; a weak D match, TRBD1 (5 bases). V lost 5 bases and J lost 2, with 10 bases in between. Germline-derived CDR1 and CDR2 are MNHEY and SMNVEV (reference sequence). The CDR3 totals 13 residues. The chain's CDR3 is CASSDGAAYEQYF. CDR3 sequence (DNA): TGTGCCAGCAGTGATGGGGCCGCCTACGAGCAGTACTTC.

The genes are TRBV19 and TRBJ2-1; 9 nucleotides line up with TRBD1. CDR1 LNHDA and CDR2 SQIVND come from the germline V gene (reference sequence). V lost 5 bases and J lost 6; bases outside the gene matches: 11. The CDR3 is made up of 16 amino acids. CDR3 nucleotides: TGTGCCAGTAGTGGGTGGGACAGGGCCGACCTCAATGAGCAGTTCTTC. It encodes CASSGWDRADLNEQFF.

CDR3 DNA: TGTGCCAGCTCACCACCGGCACAGGTTTTTGGGGATACGCAGTATTTT. Translating gives CASSPPAQVFGDTQYF. The V and J genes are TRBV18 and TRBJ2-3; D perhaps matches TRBD1 (5 bases). V was pared by 0 bases and J by 6 bases, with 16 bases between. CDR1 is KGHSH, CDR2 LQKENI, per germline. The CDR3 runs 16 residues.

The chain employs TRBV24-1 and TRBJ1-2; possibly TRBD1 for D (6 bases). V shed 3 bases and J shed 0 bases, with 13 bases lying between them. CDR3 length equals 16 residues. In germline, CDR1 is KGHDR, CDR2 SFDVKD. CDR3 nucleotides: TGTGCCACCAGTGATGAGGACAGAGAAGCTAACTATGGCTACACCTTC. Its protein product is CATSDEDREANYGYTF.

V gene TRBV6-5 combines with J gene TRBJ2-3, with a tentative D call TRBD2 (5 bases). The CDR3 has 16 amino acids. The V gene's germline CDR1 is MNHEY and CDR2 SVGAGI. With 0 bases removed from V and 6 bases from J, the gap between germline ends came to 16 bases. CDR3 bases: TGTGCCAGCAGTTACTCGCCTAGCCCTATTGGGGATACGCAGTATTTT. This gives the protein CASSYSPSPIGDTQYF.

This clone was observed once. V is TRBV29-1 and J is TRBJ2-7, with TRBD2 matching over 9 bases. V dropped 4 bases and J dropped 4; count of bases not matched to a gene: 11. The CDR3 is made up of 15 amino acids. In germline, CDR1 is SQVTM, CDR2 ANQGSEA. The CDR3 region has the DNA TGCAGCGTTGCCGAGGGGCTAGCGGGGCATTACGAGCAGTACTTC. Translating it yields CSVAEGLAGHYEQYF.

This sequence joins TRBV29-1 and TRBJ1-1; 10 bases map to TRBD1. There are 13 residues in the CDR3. The germline V gene has CDR1 SQVTM and CDR2 ANQGSEA. After removal of 7 bases from V and 1 base from J, the junction contained 3 bases not matched to a gene. The CDR3 loop is CSAGTGANTEAFF. CDR3 sequence (DNA): TGCAGCGCTGGGACAGGGGCGAACACTGAAGCTTTCTTT.

The CDR3, as DNA: TGTGCCAGCAGAACAGCGGGAGCAGTTTACAATGAGCAGTTCTTC. It is translated as CASRTAGAVYNEQFF. This chain joins TRBV28 and TRBJ2-1; 8 positions match TRBD2. CDR1 and CDR2 from the germline V gene are MDHEN and SYDVKM. The V segment lost 6 bases and the J segment 4 bases; nucleotides outside the gene matches: 8. This CDR3 spans 15 amino acids. Full variable domain (rest looked up from reference TRBV28 and TRBJ2-1): DVKVTQSSRYLVKRTGEKVFLECVQDMDHENMFWYRQDPGLGLRLIYFSYDVKMKEKGDIPEGYSVSREKKERFSLILESASTNQTSMYLCASRTAGAVYNEQFFGPGTRLTVL.

The CDR3 coding sequence is TGCGCCAGCAGCCAAGATGGGGACAGGGGAACCCCCTACGAGCAGTACTTC. Encoded protein: CASSQDGDRGTPYEQYF. J is TRBJ2-7 and V is TRBV4-1; 10 bases are shared with TRBD1. The trim removed 0 bases at V and 2 bases at J, leaving 7 bases unmatched. Germline V gene data show CDR1 as MGHRA and CDR2 as YSYEKL. This CDR3 is built from 17 residues.

The V gene is TRBV19, the J gene TRBJ2-1; 7 nucleotides agree with TRBD2. Looked up from germline, CDR1 is LNHDA and CDR2 is SQIVND (reference sequence). V was clipped by 6 bases and J by 2 bases; unmatched bases: 7. CDR3 length: 15 amino acids. CDR3 sequence: CASSPSGTAYNEQFF. The DNA for the CDR3 is TGTGCCAGTAGCCCTAGCGGAACAGCCTACAATGAGCAGTTCTTC.

This chain links TRBV5-1 with TRBJ2-1; 8 bases line up with TRBD2. The length of the CDR3 is 16 residues. In germline, CDR1 is SGHRS, CDR2 YFSETQ. V lost 4 bases to trimming and J lost 3 bases; unmatched junction nucleotides: 9. This CDR3 reads CASSLRPGLGYNEQFF. The DNA of the CDR3 is TGCGCCAGCAGCCTTCGACCGGGACTAGGCTACAATGAGCAGTTCTTC.

The rearrangement uses TRBV7-2 and TRBJ2-1; 9 nucleotides agree with TRBD2. The ends lost 5 bases at V and 7 bases at J; junction bases unmatched: 18. Germline CDR1 is SGHTA and CDR2 is FQGNSA. This CDR3 is built from 18 residues. As DNA, the CDR3 is TGTGCCAGCAGCCTCCACGGGGGGGTAGCGGGAGCTGGAAATGAGCAGTTCTTC. Amino acids: CASSLHGGVAGAGNEQFF.

This clone was counted once. This chain uses TRBV6-2 or TRBV6-3 with TRBJ2-7; 14 bases are a match to TRBD2. The V gene end was trimmed by 1 base and the J gene end by 5 bases; junction bases not matched to a gene: 4. This CDR3 comprises 16 residues. Germline assignment: CDR1 MNHEY and CDR2 SVGEGT. CDR3 loop: CASSYWAGLAGDEQYF. CDR3 bases: TGTGCCAGCAGTTACTGGGCGGGACTAGCGGGAGACGAGCAGTACTTC.

The chain employs TRBV18 and TRBJ2-1; D possibly corresponds to TRBD2 (6 bases). CDR3 length equals 16 residues. Deletions cut 4 bases from V and 8 bases from J, with 21 bases between. Germline V gene data show CDR1 as KGHSH and CDR2 as LQKENI. The CDR3 spells CASSLSSGPLGDEQFF. DNA of the CDR3: TGTGCCAGCTCACTTTCCAGCGGGCCTCTTGGGGATGAGCAGTTCTTC.

The chain couples TRBV15 to TRBJ1-1; TRBD1 agrees at 8 bases. The CDR3 is 15 residues long. Trimming at V came to 3 bases and at J to 4 bases, leaving 7 bases not matched to a gene. Germline V gene data show CDR1 as LNHNV and CDR2 as YYDKDF (reference sequence). The CDR3 DNA follows: TGTGCCACCAGCAGCCCGGGACAGGCGACCACTGAAGCTTTCTTT. Its translation: CATSSPGQATTEAFF.

This sequence joins TRBV12-1 and TRBJ1-6; TRBD1 is taken as the D call from the table, unchecked against the DNA. TRBV12-1 is noted as a pseudogene. The CDR3 spans 14 residues. In nucleotides, the CDR3 is TGTGCCAGCAGCTTTTTCCAGGGGAATTCACCCCTCCACTTT. Residues: CASSFFQGNSPLHF.

The chain links TRBV28 to TRBJ2-7, with 9 bases identical to TRBD1. From germline, CDR1 is MDHEN and CDR2 SYDVKM. The CDR3 is 13 amino acids. The junction had 6 bases not matched to a gene; V was cut back by 6 bases and J by 6 bases. The CDR3 DNA follows: TGTGCCAGCAGGCGACAGGGGGTCGTCGAGCAGTACTTC. Amino acid sequence: CASRRQGVVEQYF.

V usage is TRBV6-6 and J usage is TRBJ2-7; TRBD1 aligns across 11 bases. The CDR3 is 14 amino acids. Germline-derived CDR1 and CDR2 are MNHNY and SVGAGI (reference sequence). V gave up 4 bases and J gave up 3 bases; unmatched junction bases: 2. The CDR3 spells CASSSGTGGYEQYF. The CDR3 DNA is TGTGCCAGCAGTTCCGGGACAGGGGGCTACGAGCAGTACTTC.

This clone was detected only once. V and J are TRBV2 and TRBJ1-2; no firm D call. The CDR3 totals 10 residues. V lost 8 bases and J lost 12, with 13 bases in between. Per the germline V gene, CDR1 is SNHLY and CDR2 is FYNNEI. CDR3 loop: CASRRGRDTF. As DNA, the CDR3 is TGTGCCAGCCGAAGAGGGAGGGACACCTTC. The entire variable domain, with the rest obtained from reference TRBV2 and TRBJ1-2, is as follows: EPEVTQTPSHQVTQMGQEVILRCVPISNHLYFYWYRQILGQKVEFLVSFYNNEISEKSEIFDDQFSVERPDGSNFTLKIRSTKLEDSAMYFCASRRGRDTFGSGTRLTVV.

The gene calls are TRBV24-1 and TRBJ2-1, with no clear D. Germline V gene lookup returns CDR1 KGHDR and CDR2 SFDVKD. The V and J ends lost 2 bases and 0 bases respectively, with 16 bases between them. CDR3 length: 18 residues. CDR3: CATSDYPSPYSSYNEQFF. CDR3 nucleotide sequence: TGTGCCACCAGTGATTACCCATCCCCATATAGCTCCTACAATGAGCAGTTCTTC.

The J gene is TRBJ2-7, the V gene TRBV3-1 (or the pseudogene TRBV3-2); D is possibly TRBD1 (6 bases). Germline V gene lookup returns CDR1 LGHDT and CDR2 YNNKEL (reference sequence). V lost 4 bases to trimming and J lost 4 bases, with 14 bases between them. The CDR3 runs to 14 residues. CDR3 DNA: TGTGCCAGCAGCCGGGAAGGGGGTTTATACGAGCAGTACTTC. This codes for CASSREGGLYEQYF.

This chain joins TRBV5-1 and TRBJ2-5, with 9 bases matching TRBD1. The V and J ends lost 6 bases and 4 bases, in that order; junction bases with no gene match: 4. Germline CDR1 SGHRS, CDR2 YFSETQ. The CDR3 covers 13 residues. The CDR3 DNA reads TGCGCCAGCACCACAGGGGGCGGAGAGACCCAGTACTTC. It is translated as CASTTGGGETQYF.

The gene calls are TRBV9 and TRBJ1-2; D gene unclear. The CDR3 is made up of 14 amino acids. V was pared by 2 bases and J by 6 bases, with 14 bases between. Germline CDR1 reads SGDLS; CDR2 reads YYNGEE. CDR3 sequence (DNA): TGTGCCAGCAGCGTCGACCAATACCGGGATGGCTACACCTTC. Protein sequence: CASSVDQYRDGYTF. The full variable domain, rest sourced from reference TRBV9 and TRBJ1-2, is DSGVTQTPKHLITATGQRVTLRCSPRSGDLSVYWYQQSLDQGLQFLIQYYNGEERAKGNILERFSAQQFPDLHSELNLSSLELGDSALYFCASSVDQYRDGYTFGSGTRLTVV.

The gene calls are TRBV7-2 and TRBJ1-2; tentative D call: TRBD1 (5 bases). The CDR3 extends over 16 amino acids. Germline values: CDR1 SGHTA, CDR2 FQGNSA. V was trimmed by 1 base and J by 0 bases, leaving 12 bases between them. The CDR3 nucleotides read TGTGCCAGCAGCTTAGGGGGGGAGAGGCCTAACTATGGCTACACCTTC. Translating it yields CASSLGGERPNYGYTF.

The chain is built from TRBV12-3 or TRBV12-4 and TRBJ1-5; D remains unclear. The CDR3 has 13 amino acids. V lost 6 bases and J 6 bases, leaving 12 bases between the germline ends. The CDR3 here is CASSQREGQPQHF. The CDR3 DNA reads as TGTGCCAGCAGCCAAAGGGAGGGTCAGCCCCAGCATTTT.

V is TRBV4-2 and J is TRBJ2-2; no firm D call. The germline V gene encodes CDR1 LGHNA and CDR2 YNFKEQ. The V gene lost 0 bases and the J gene lost 1 base, with 12 bases spanning the gap. The CDR3 loop spans 17 amino acids. This chain's CDR3 is CASSQEMGVVNTGELFF. DNA of the CDR3: TGTGCCAGCAGCCAAGAGATGGGCGTAGTGAACACCGGGGAGCTGTTTTTT.

This clone was counted a single time. The chain recombines TRBV5-1 with TRBJ1-4, with D perhaps TRBD1 (6 bases). Looked up from germline, CDR1 is SGHRS and CDR2 is YFSETQ. V was pared by 8 bases and J by 4 bases, with 12 bases between. This CDR3 comprises 13 residues. The CDR3: CASRQAINEKLFF. In DNA, the CDR3 is TGCGCCAGTCGACAGGCTATTAATGAAAAACTGTTTTTT.